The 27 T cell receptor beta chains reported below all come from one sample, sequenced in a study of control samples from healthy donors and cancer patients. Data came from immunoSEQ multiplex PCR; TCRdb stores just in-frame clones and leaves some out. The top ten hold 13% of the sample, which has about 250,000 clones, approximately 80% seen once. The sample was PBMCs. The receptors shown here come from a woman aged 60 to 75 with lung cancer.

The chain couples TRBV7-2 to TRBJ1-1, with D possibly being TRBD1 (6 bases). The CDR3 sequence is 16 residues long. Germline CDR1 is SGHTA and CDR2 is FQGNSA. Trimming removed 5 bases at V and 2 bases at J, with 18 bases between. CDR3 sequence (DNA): TGTGCCAGCAGCCCGAGTAAGGGGGGGCTAAACACTGAAGCTTTCTTT. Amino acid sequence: CASSPSKGGLNTEAFF.

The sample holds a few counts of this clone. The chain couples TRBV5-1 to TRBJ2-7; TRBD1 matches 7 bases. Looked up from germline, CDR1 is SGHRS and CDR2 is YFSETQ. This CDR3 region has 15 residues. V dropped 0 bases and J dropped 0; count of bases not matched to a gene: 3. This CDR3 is CASSLAGQVSYEQYF. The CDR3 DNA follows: TGCGCCAGCAGCTTGGCCGGACAGGTCTCCTACGAGCAGTACTTC.

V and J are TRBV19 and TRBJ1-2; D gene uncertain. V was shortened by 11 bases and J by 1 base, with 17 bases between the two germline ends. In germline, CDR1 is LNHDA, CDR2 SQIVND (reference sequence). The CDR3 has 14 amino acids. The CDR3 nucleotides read TGTGCCCCCCGGGAGGCTGGGGTTAACTATGGCTACACCTTC. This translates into CAPREAGVNYGYTF.

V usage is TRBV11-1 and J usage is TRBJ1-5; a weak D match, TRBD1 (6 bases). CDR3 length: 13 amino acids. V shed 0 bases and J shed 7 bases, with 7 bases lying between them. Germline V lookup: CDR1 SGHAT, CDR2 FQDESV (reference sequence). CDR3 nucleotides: TGTGCCAGCAGCTTAGCGGGGGGCCAGCCCCAGCATTTT. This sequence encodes CASSLAGGQPQHF.

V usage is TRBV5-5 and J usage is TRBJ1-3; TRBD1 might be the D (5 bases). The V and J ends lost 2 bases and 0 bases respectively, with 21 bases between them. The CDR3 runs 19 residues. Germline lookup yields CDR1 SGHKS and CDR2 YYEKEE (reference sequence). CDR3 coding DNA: TGTGCCAGCAGCTTAACCTGGGACCCTTGGAGGCTCTCTGGAAACACCATATATTTT. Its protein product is CASSLTWDPWRLSGNTIYF.

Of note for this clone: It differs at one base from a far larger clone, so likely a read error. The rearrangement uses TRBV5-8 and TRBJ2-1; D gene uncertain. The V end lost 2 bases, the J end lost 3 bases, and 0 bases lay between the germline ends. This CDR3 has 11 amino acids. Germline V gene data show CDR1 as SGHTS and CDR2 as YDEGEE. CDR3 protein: CASSFYNEQFF. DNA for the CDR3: TGTGCCAGCAGCTTCTACAATGAGCAGTTCTTC.

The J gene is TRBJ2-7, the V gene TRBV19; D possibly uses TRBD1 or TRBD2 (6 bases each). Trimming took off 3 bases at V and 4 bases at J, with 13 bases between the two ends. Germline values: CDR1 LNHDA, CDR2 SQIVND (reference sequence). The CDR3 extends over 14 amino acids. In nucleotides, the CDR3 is TGTGCCAGTAGTATTGGCCAGGGGAGGTACGAGCAGTACTTC. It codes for CASSIGQGRYEQYF. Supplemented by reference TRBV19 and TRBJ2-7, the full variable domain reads DGGITQSPKYLFRKEGQNVTLSCEQNLNHDAMYWYRQDPGQGLRLIYYSQIVNDFQKGDIAEGYSVSREKKESFPLTVTSAQKNPTAFYLCASSIGQGRYEQYFGPGTRLTVT.

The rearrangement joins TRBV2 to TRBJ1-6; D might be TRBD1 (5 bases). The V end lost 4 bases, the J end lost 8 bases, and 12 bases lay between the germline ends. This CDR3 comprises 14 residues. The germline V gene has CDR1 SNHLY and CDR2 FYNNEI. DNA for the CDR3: TGTGCCAGCAGTGTCGAGACAGCTTATTCACCCCTCCACTTT. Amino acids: CASSVETAYSPLHF.

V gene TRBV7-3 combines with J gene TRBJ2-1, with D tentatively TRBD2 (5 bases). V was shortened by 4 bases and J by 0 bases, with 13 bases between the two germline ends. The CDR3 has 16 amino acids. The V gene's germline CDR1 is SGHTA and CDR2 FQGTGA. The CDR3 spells CASSSSGFSSYNEQFF. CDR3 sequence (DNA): TGTGCCAGCAGCTCCTCGGGATTCAGCTCCTACAATGAGCAGTTCTTC.

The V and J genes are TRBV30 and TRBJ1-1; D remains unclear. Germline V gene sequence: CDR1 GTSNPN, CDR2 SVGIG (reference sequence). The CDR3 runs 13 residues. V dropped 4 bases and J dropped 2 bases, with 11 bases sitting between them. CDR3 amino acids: CAWNEGPNTEAFF. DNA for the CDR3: TGTGCCTGGAATGAAGGGCCCAACACTGAAGCTTTCTTT.

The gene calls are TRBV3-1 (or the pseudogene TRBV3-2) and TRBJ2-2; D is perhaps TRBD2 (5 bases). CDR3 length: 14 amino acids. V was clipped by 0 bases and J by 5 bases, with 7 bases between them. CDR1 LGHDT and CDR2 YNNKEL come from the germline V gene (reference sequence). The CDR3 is CASSQEGGTGELFF. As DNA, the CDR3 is TGTGCCAGCAGCCAAGAAGGCGGGACCGGGGAGCTGTTTTTT.

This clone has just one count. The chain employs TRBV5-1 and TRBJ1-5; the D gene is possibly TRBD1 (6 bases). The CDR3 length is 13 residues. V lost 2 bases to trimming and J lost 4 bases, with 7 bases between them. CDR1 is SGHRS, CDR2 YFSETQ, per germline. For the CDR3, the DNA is TGCGCCAGCAGCTTAGGACAGAATCAGCCCCAGCATTTT. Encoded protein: CASSLGQNQPQHF. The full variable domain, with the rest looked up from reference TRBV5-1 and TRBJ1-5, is KAGVTQTPRYLIKTRGQQVTLSCSPISGHRSVSWYQQTPGQGLQFLFEYFSETQRNKGNFPGRFSGRQFSNSRSEMNVSTLELGDSALYLCASSLGQNQPQHFGDGTRLSIL.

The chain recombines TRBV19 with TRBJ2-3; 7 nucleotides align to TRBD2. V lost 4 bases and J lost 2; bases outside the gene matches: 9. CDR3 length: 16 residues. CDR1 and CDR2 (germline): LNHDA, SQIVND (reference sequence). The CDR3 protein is CASSTQLAWSTDTQYF. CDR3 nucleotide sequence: TGTGCCAGTAGTACCCAACTAGCGTGGTCCACAGATACGCAGTATTTT.

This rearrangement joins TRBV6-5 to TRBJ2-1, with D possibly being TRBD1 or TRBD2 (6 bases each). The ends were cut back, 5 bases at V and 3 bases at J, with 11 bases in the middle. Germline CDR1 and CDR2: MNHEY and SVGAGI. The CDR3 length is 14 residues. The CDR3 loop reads CASSRGPGYNEQFF. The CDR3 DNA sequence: TGTGCCAGCAGTCGGGGGCCTGGCTACAATGAGCAGTTCTTC.

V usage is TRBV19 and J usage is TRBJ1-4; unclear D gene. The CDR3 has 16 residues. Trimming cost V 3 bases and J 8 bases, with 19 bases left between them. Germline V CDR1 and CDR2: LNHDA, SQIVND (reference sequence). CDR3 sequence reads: CASSIRASEEGEKLFF. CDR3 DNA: TGTGCCAGTAGTATCCGGGCCTCCGAGGAGGGCGAAAAACTGTTTTTT.

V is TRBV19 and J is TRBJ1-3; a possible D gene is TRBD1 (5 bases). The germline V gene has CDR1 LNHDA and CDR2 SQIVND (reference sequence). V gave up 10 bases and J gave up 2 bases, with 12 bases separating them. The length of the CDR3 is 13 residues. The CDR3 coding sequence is TGTGCCACCAGACAGAGCCCTGGAAACACCATATATTTT. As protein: CATRQSPGNTIYF.

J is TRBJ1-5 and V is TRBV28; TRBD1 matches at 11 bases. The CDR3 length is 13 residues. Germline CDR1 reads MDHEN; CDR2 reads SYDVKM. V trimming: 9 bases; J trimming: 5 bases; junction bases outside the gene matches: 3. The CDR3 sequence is CASWGQGDQPQHF. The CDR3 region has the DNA TGTGCCAGTTGGGGACAGGGGGATCAGCCCCAGCATTTT.

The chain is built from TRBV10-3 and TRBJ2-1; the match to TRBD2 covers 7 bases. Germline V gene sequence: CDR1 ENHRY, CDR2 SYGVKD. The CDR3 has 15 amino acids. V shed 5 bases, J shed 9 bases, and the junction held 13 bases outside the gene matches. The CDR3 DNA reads TGTGCCATCAGTTCAGGTCGCGGGGGTTTGGGTGAGCAGTTCTTC. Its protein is CAISSGRGGLGEQFF.

CDR3 sequence: CASSHDRGFYGYTF. The CDR3 bases are TGTGCCAGCAGCCATGACAGGGGGTTCTATGGCTACACCTTC. This chain uses TRBV14 with TRBJ1-2; 9 nucleotides line up with TRBD1. V gave up 3 bases and J gave up 4 bases; unmatched junction bases: 3. Per the germline V gene, CDR1 is SGHDN and CDR2 is FVKESK. The CDR3 spans 14 residues.

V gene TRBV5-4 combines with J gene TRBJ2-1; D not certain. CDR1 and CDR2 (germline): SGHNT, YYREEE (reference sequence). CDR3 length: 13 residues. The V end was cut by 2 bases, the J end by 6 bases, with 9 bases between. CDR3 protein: CASSFSEANEQFF. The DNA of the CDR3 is TGTGCCAGCAGCTTTTCCGAGGCCAATGAGCAGTTCTTC.

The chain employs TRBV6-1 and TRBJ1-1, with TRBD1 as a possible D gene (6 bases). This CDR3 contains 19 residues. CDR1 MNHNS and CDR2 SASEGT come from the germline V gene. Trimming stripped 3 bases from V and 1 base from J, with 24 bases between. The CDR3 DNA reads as TGTGCCAGCAGTGACCCCGTCTGGTCCGGGGGGCTGGGGAACACTGAAGCTTTCTTT. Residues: CASSDPVWSGGLGNTEAFF.

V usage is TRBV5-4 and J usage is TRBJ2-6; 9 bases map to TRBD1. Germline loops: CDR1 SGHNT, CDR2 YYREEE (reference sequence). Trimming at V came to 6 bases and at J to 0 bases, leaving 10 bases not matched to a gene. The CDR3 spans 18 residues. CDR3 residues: CASTPRRTGVSGANVLTF. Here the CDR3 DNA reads TGTGCCAGCACCCCGAGGAGGACAGGGGTCTCTGGGGCCAACGTCCTGACTTTC.

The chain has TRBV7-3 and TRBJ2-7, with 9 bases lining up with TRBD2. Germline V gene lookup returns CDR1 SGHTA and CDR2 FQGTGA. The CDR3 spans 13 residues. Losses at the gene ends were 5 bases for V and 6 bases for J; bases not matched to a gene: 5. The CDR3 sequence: CASSPGTSREQYF. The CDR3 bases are TGTGCCAGCAGCCCCGGGACTAGCCGCGAGCAGTACTTC. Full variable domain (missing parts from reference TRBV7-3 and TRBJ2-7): GAGVSQTPSNKVTEKGKYVELRCDPISGHTALYWYRQSLGQGPEFLIYFQGTGAADDSGLPNDRFFAVRPEGSVSTLKIQRTERGDSAVYLCASSPGTSREQYFGPGTRLTVT.

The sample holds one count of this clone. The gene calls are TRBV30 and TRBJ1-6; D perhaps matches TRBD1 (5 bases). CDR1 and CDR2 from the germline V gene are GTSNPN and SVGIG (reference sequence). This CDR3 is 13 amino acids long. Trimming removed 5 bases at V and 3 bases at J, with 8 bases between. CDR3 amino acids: CAWATVYNSPLHF. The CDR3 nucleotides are TGTGCCTGGGCGACAGTCTATAATTCACCCCTCCACTTT.

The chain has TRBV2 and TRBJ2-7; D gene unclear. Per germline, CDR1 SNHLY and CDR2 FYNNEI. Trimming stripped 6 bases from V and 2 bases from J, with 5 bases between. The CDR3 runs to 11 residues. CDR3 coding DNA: TGTGCCAGCAGGGAAACCTACGAGCAGTACTTC. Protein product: CASRETYEQYF.

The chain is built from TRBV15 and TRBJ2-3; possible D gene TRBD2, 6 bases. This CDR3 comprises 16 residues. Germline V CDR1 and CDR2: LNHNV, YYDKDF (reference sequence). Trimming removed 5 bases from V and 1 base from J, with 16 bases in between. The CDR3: CATSGLLVYGTDTQYF. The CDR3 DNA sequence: TGTGCCACCAGCGGACTACTTGTCTATGGCACAGATACGCAGTATTTT.

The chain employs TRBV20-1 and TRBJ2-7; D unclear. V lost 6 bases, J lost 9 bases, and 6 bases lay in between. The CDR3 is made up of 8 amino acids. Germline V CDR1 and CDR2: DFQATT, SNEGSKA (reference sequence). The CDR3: CSAGGQYF. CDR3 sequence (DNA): TGCAGTGCCGGCGGGCAGTACTTC.